Listed here are 15 T cell receptor beta chains from one sample, sequenced in a study of Ad26.COV2.S vaccination and SARS-CoV-2 variants. This table comes from immunoSEQ multiplex PCR, and its TCRdb copy is limited to in-frame clones, with some not included. The sample carries around 370,000 clones, about 91% recorded once. Material: peripheral blood, obtained after recovery from COVID-19. The source of these receptors is a human donor who had recovered from COVID-19.

This clone appeared once. This sample also contains other DNA sequences that code for the same CDR3. The J gene is TRBJ1-2, the V gene TRBV7-9; 8 bases agree with TRBD1. This CDR3 spans 14 amino acids. The germline V gene encodes CDR1 SEHNR and CDR2 FQNEAQ (reference sequence). Trimming cost V 1 base and J 4 bases; bases outside gene matches: 2. The CDR3 protein is CASSLGTGPYGYTF. CDR3 DNA: TGTGCCAGCAGCTTAGGGACAGGGCCCTATGGCTACACCTTC.

This chain uses TRBV4-2 with TRBJ1-5, with unresolved D. Trimming took 1 base from V and 0 from J, leaving 13 bases between them. The CDR3 has 17 residues. From germline, CDR1 is LGHNA and CDR2 YNFKEQ. As DNA, the CDR3 is TGTGCCAGCAGCCAAGTTTCTACAGCTAATAGCAATCAGCCCCAGCATTTT. Translating gives CASSQVSTANSNQPQHF.

V is TRBV5-6 and J is TRBJ1-5; possibly TRBD1 for D (5 bases). The V gene lost 4 bases and the J gene lost 6 bases, with 11 bases spanning the gap. There are 13 residues in the CDR3. From germline, CDR1 is SGHDT and CDR2 YYEEEE. The CDR3 nucleotides are TGTGCCAGCAGCCTTAGGGGATCTCAGCCCCAGCATTTT. This sequence encodes CASSLRGSQPQHF. The full variable domain, in which reference TRBV5-6 and TRBJ1-5 provide the parts outside the CDR3, is DAGVTQSPTHLIKTRGQQVTLRCSPKSGHDTVSWYQQALGQGPQFIFQYYEEEERQRGNFPDRFSGHQFPNYSSELNVNALLLGDSALYLCASSLRGSQPQHFGDGTRLSIL.

In this sample, this clone turned up a few times. This chain connects TRBV6-2 or TRBV6-3 to TRBJ2-3; 10 bases align to TRBD1. V trimming: 2 bases; J trimming: 2 bases; junction bases outside the gene matches: 7. Per the germline V gene, CDR1 is MNHEY and CDR2 is SVGEGT. This CDR3 spans 17 amino acids. The CDR3, as DNA: TGTGCCAGCAGTTACAAATCCGGGACAGGGGACACAGATACGCAGTATTTT. Its protein product is CASSYKSGTGDTDTQYF.

The J gene is TRBJ2-5, the V gene TRBV10-1; D might be TRBD2 (6 bases). The CDR3 extends over 15 amino acids. Trimming left V 7 bases short and J 5 bases short, with 20 bases between. The germline V gene has CDR1 WNHNN and CDR2 SYGVQD (reference sequence). The CDR3 nucleotides are TGCGCCAGCACTGGGGCGGGGCCCCGGGTGGAGACCCAGTACTTC. Protein: CASTGAGPRVETQYF.

The chain couples TRBV5-1 to TRBJ1-1; a possible D gene is TRBD1 (5 bases). There are 17 residues in the CDR3. V lost 4 bases and J lost 2, with 21 bases in between. The germline gives CDR1 SGHRS, CDR2 YFSETQ. The chain's CDR3 is CASSPRQLSHENTEAFF. The CDR3, as DNA: TGCGCCAGCAGCCCGAGACAGCTTTCACATGAAAACACTGAAGCTTTCTTT. Based on the CDR3 plus reference TRBV5-1 and TRBJ1-1, the full variable domain is KAGVTQTPRYLIKTRGQQVTLSCSPISGHRSVSWYQQTPGQGLQFLFEYFSETQRNKGNFPGRFSGRQFSNSRSEMNVSTLELGDSALYLCASSPRQLSHENTEAFFGQGTRLTVV.

The chain links TRBV3-1 (or the pseudogene TRBV3-2) to TRBJ1-2; D is perhaps TRBD1 (5 bases). This CDR3 contains 16 residues. Germline lookup yields CDR1 LGHDT and CDR2 YNNKEL (reference sequence). Trimming removed 1 base at V and 5 bases at J, with 17 bases between. The chain's CDR3 is CASSQVWSGVGYGYTF. CDR3 in DNA: TGTGCCAGCAGCCAAGTCTGGTCGGGGGTTGGGTATGGCTACACCTTC.

V is TRBV9 and J is TRBJ2-7, with 11 bases lining up with TRBD2. In germline, CDR1 is SGDLS, CDR2 YYNGEE. With V trimmed by 5 bases and J by 5 bases, 9 bases remained unmatched. This CDR3 has 15 residues. The CDR3 sequence: CASSPSGGPGHEQYF. CDR3 sequence (DNA): TGTGCCAGCAGTCCTAGCGGGGGGCCGGGCCACGAGCAGTACTTC.

This chain links TRBV7-2 with TRBJ2-3; TRBD2 agrees at 11 bases. The CDR3 extends over 16 amino acids. CDR1 SGHTA and CDR2 FQGNSA come from the germline V gene. J lost 3 bases, V lost 5 bases, and 7 bases had no gene match. CDR3 amino acids: CASSALTSGVTDTQYF. DNA for the CDR3: TGTGCCAGCAGCGCCCTGACTAGCGGGGTTACAGATACGCAGTATTTT.

This clone was observed once. The chain recombines TRBV7-8 with TRBJ1-2, with a weak D call TRBD1 (6 bases). Per germline, CDR1 SGHVS and CDR2 FQNEAQ. Trimming took off 1 base at V and 8 bases at J, with 17 bases between the two ends. CDR3 length equals 15 residues. The CDR3 sequence is CASSLDGGAWRGYTF. The CDR3 nucleotides read TGTGCCAGCAGCTTAGATGGGGGGGCCTGGAGGGGCTACACCTTC.

This chain joins TRBV6-5 and TRBJ1-1; D perhaps matches TRBD1 (6 bases). The CDR3 has 13 amino acids. Germline V lookup: CDR1 MNHEY, CDR2 SVGAGI. The ends were cut back, 5 bases at V and 4 bases at J, with 11 bases in the middle. In DNA, the CDR3 is TGTGCCAGCAGTCCGAACAGGGTCACTGAAGCTTTCTTT. This sequence encodes CASSPNRVTEAFF.

This chain connects TRBV12-3 or TRBV12-4 to TRBJ1-2, with D perhaps TRBD1 (6 bases). V lost 5 bases, J lost 4 bases, and 11 bases lay in between. The CDR3 spans 13 residues. In DNA form, the CDR3 reads TGTGCCAGCAGTCCAGGACAGTTCTATGGCTACACCTTC. Its protein is CASSPGQFYGYTF.

V is TRBV6-2 or TRBV6-3 and J is TRBJ2-6, with TRBD2 as a possible D gene (5 bases). The germline V gene encodes CDR1 MNHEY and CDR2 SVGEGT. CDR3 size: 15 residues. The V end lost 6 bases, the J end lost 0 bases, and 9 bases lay between the germline ends. As DNA, the CDR3 is TGTGCCAGCAGCGGCGGGTACTCTGGGGCCAACGTCCTGACTTTC. Its protein is CASSGGYSGANVLTF.

This chain connects TRBV4-1 to TRBJ1-1; weak D call: TRBD1 (6 bases). Germline-derived CDR1 and CDR2 are MGHRA and YSYEKL. The CDR3 contains 13 residues. Trimming took off 0 bases at V and 11 bases at J, with 13 bases between the two ends. The CDR3: CASSQEGGERAFF. DNA for the CDR3: TGCGCCAGCAGCCAAGAAGGGGGGGAAAGGGCTTTCTTT.

V is TRBV3-1 (or the pseudogene TRBV3-2) and J is TRBJ1-5, with unresolved D. The V end lost 3 bases, the J end lost 1 base, and 10 bases lay between the germline ends. Germline CDR1 LGHDT, CDR2 YNNKEL (reference sequence). This CDR3 has 15 amino acids. CDR3 in DNA: TGTGCCAGCAGCCACGCCGGGTCGAGCAATCAGCCCCAGCATTTT. This sequence encodes CASSHAGSSNQPQHF.